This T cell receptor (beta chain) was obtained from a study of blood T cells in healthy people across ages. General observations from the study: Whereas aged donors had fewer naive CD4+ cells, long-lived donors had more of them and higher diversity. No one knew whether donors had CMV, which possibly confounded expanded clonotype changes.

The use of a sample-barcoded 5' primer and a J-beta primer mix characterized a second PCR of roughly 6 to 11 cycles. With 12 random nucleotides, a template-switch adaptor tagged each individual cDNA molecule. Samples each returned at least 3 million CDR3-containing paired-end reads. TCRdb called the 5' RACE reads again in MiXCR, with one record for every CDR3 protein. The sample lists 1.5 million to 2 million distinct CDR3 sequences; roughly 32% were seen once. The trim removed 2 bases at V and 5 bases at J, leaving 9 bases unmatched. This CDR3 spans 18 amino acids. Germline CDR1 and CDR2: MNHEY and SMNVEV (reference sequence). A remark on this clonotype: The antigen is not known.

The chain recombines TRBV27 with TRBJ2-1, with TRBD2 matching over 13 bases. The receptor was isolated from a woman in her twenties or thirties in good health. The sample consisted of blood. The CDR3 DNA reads TGTGCCAGCAGTTTACGCTCTTTAGGACTAGCGGGGGACAATGAGCAGTTCTTC. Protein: CASSLRSLGLAGDNEQFF.